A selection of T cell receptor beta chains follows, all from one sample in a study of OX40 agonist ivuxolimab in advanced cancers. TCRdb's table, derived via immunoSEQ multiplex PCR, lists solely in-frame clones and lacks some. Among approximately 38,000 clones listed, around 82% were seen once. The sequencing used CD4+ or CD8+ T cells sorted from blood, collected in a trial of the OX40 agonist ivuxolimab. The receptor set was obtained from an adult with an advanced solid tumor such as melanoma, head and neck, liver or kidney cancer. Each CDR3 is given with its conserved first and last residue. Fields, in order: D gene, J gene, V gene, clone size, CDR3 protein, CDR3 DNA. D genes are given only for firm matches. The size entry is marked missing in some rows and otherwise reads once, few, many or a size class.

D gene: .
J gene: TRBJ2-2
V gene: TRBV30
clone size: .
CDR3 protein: CACSTGINTGELFF
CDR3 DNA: TGTGCCTGTTCGACGGGAATAAACACCGGGGAGCTGTTTTTT

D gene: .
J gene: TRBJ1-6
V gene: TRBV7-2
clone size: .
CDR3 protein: CASSLARDSPLHF
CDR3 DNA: TGTGCCAGCAGCTTGGCTCGAGACTCACCCCTCCACTTT

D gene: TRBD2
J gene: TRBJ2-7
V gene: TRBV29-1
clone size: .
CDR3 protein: CSVTGLGGPHEQYF
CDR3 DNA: TGCAGCGTCACCGGACTAGGTGGGCCCCACGAGCAGTACTTC

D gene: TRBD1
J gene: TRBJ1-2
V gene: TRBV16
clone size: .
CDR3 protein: CASSLYGTGDGYTF
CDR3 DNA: TGTGCCAGCAGCCTTTATGGGACAGGCGATGGCTACACCTTC

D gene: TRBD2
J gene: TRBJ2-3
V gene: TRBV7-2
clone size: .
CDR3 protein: CASSLGTSGNQYF
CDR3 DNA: TGTGCCAGCAGCTTAGGGACTAGCGGGAATCAGTATTTT

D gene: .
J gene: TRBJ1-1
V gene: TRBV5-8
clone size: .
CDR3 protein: CASSRYRDTEAFF
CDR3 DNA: TGTGCCAGCAGCCGCTACAGGGACACTGAAGCTTTCTTT

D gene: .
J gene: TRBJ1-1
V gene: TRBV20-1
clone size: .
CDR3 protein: CSARRGLEAFF
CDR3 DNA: TGCAGTGCTAGACGGGGGCTGGAAGCTTTCTTT

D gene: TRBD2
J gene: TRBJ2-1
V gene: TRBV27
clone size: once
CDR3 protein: CASSLGGSSYNEQFF
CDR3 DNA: TGTGCCAGCAGTTTAGGCGGGAGCTCCTACAATGAGCAGTTCTTC

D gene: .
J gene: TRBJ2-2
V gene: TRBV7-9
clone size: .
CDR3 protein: CASSSYVGGTGELFF
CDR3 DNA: TGTGCCAGCAGCTCATACGTGGGGGGCACCGGGGAGCTGTTTTTT

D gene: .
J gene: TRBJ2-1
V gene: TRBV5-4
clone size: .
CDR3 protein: CASSSQGGTYNEQFF
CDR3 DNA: TGTGCCAGCAGCTCCCAGGGGGGGACCTACAATGAGCAGTTCTTC

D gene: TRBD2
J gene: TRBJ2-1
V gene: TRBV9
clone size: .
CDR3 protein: CASSVNREGRYNEQFF
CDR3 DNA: TGTGCCAGCAGCGTAAATCGGGAGGGCCGCTACAATGAGCAGTTCTTC

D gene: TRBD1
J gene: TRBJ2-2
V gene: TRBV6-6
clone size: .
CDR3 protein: CASKWDSPTGELFF
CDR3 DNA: TGTGCCAGCAAATGGGACAGTCCCACCGGGGAGCTGTTTTTT

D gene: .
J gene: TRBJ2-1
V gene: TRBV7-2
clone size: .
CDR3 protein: CASRQGGGRVEGEQFF
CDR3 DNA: TGTGCCAGCAGACAAGGGGGGGGAAGGGTTGAAGGTGAGCAGTTCTTC

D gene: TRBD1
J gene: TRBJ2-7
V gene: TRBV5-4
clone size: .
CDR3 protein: CASSLIGTAYEQYF
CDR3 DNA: TGTGCCAGCAGCTTAATAGGGACAGCCTACGAGCAGTACTTC

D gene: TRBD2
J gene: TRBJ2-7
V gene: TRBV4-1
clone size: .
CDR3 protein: CASSHAGEYEQYF
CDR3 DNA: TGCGCCAGCAGCCATGCGGGAGAGTACGAGCAGTACTTC

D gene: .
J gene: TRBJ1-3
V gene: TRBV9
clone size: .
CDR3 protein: CASSVVESGNTIYF
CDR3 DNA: TGTGCCAGCAGCGTAGTAGAATCTGGAAACACCATATATTTT

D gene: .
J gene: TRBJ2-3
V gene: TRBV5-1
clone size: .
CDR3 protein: CASSFGGADTQYF
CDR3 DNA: TGCGCCAGCAGCTTTGGGGGTGCAGATACGCAGTATTTT

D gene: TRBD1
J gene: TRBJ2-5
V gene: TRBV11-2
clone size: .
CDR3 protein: CASSLRGDRGGETQYF
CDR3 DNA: TGTGCCAGCAGCTTAAGGGGGGACAGGGGAGGAGAGACCCAGTACTTC

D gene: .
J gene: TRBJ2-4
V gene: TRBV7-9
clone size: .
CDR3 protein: CASSSRLEGKNIQYF
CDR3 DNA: TGTGCCAGCAGCTCCCGATTAGAGGGTAAAAACATTCAGTACTTC

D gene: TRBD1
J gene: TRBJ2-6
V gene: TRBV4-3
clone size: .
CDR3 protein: CASSPWDSLSGANVLTF
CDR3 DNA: TGCGCCAGCAGCCCCTGGGACAGCCTCTCTGGGGCCAACGTCCTGACTTTC

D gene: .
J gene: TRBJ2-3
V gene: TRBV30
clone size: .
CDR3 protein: CAWTQADTDTQYF
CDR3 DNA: TGTGCCTGGACTCAGGCGGACACAGATACGCAGTATTTT

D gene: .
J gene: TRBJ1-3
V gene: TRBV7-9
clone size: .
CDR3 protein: CASSFLTGISGNTIYF
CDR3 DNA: TGTGCCAGCAGCTTCCTAACAGGGATCTCTGGAAACACCATATATTTT

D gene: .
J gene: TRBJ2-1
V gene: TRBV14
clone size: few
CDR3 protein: CASSQGYNEQFF
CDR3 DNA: TGTGCCAGCAGCCAGGGTTACAATGAGCAGTTCTTC

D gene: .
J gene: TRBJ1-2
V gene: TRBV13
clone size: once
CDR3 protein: CASSLSLEGWGYTF
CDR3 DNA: TGTGCCAGCAGTTTATCGCTTGAGGGTTGGGGCTACACCTTC

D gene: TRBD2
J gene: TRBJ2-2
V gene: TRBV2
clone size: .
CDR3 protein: CASSVGLAGVAGELFF
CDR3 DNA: TGTGCCAGCAGCGTCGGACTAGCGGGAGTGGCCGGGGAGCTGTTTTTT

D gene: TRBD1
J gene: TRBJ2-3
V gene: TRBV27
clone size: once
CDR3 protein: CASRLEDRGTDTQYF
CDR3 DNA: TGTGCCAGCAGGTTGGAGGACAGGGGCACAGATACGCAGTATTTT

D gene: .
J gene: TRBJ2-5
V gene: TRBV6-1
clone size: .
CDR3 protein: CAGKGGETQYF
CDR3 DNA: TGTGCCGGGAAGGGTGGGGAGACCCAGTACTTC

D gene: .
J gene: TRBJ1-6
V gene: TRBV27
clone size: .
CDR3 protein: CASSPDSPLHF
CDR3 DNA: TGTGCCAGCAGTCCAGATTCACCCCTCCACTTT

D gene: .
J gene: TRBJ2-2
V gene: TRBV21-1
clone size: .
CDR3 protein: CASSPRGGGFF
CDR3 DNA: TGTGCCAGCAGCCCCAGGGGGGGAGGGTTTTTT

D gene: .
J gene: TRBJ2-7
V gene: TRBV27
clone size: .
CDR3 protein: CASSRGFFYEQYF
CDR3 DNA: TGTGCCAGCAGTCGGGGCTTCTTTTACGAGCAGTACTTC

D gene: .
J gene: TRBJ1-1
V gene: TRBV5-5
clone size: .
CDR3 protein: CASSPMVLRANTEAFF
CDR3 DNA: TGTGCCAGCAGCCCGATGGTCCTCAGGGCCAACACTGAAGCTTTCTTT

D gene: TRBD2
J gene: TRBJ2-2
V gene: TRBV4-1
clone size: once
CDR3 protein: CASSQGRLAGEGGGELFF
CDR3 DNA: TGCGCCAGCAGCCAAGGTCGGCTAGCGGGAGAAGGCGGCGGGGAGCTGTTTTTT

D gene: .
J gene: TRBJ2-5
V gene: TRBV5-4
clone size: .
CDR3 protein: CASRPTPQETQYF
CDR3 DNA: TGTGCCAGCAGGCCGACTCCGCAGGAGACCCAGTACTTC

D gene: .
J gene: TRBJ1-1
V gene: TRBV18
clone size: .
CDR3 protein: CASSETGYEAFF
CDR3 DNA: TGTGCCAGCTCAGAAACCGGATATGAAGCTTTCTTT

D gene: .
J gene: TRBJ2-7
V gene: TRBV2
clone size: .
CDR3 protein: CASSGGLVYEQYF
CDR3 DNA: TGTGCCAGCAGTGGAGGGTTGGTTTACGAGCAGTACTTC

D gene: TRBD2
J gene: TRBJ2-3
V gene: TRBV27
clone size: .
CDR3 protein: CASRGLAKLDTQYF
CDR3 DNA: TGTGCCAGCAGAGGACTAGCTAAGTTAGATACGCAGTATTTT

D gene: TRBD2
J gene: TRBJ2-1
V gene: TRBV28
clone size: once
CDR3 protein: CASSLPQTSGTGDNEQFF
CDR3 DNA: TGTGCCAGCAGTTTGCCCCAGACTAGCGGGACGGGTGACAATGAGCAGTTCTTC

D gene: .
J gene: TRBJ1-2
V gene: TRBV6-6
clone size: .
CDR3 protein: CASSYPNTRDGYTF
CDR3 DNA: TGTGCCAGCAGTTACCCCAATACGCGGGATGGCTACACCTTC

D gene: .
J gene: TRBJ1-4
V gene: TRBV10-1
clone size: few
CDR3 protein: CAREPGPPDGYEKLFF
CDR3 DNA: TGCGCCAGGGAGCCGGGACCCCCGGACGGGTATGAAAAACTGTTTTTT

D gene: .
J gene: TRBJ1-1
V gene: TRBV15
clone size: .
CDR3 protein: CATSRGTSNTEAFF
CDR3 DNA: TGTGCCACCAGCAGGGGGACCTCGAACACTGAAGCTTTCTTT

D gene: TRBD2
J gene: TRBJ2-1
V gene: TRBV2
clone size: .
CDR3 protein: CASSQGLAGFGFF
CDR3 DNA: TGTGCCAGCAGCCAAGGACTAGCGGGATTTGGGTTCTTC